This TCR beta chain was recorded in a study of blood T cell repertoires in COVID-19. The overall study: Sources were T cells, B-cell-depleted T cells, or PBMCs; the material itself was cDNA or gDNA.

Clones were read by immunoSEQ multiplex PCR, and TCRdb kept only the in-frame ones, dropping some. The repertoire holds roughly 160,000 clones, with more than 80% as singletons. With 3 bases clipped from V and 9 bases from J, the junction kept 2 bases outside the gene matches. The CDR3 consists of 12 residues. Specimen: PBMCs or T cells enriched from blood (not recorded which). The chain has TRBV12-3 or TRBV12-4 and TRBJ2-1; 7 nucleotides line up with TRBD2. This receptor was identified in a middle-aged man who had recovered from COVID-19. The chain's CDR3 is CASSFGGGEQFF. The CDR3 nucleotides are TGTGCCAGCAGTTTTGGGGGGGGTGAGCAGTTCTTC.